Shown below are 4 T cell receptor beta chains from a single sample sequenced in a study of OX40 agonist ivuxolimab in advanced cancers. The repertoire was sequenced with immunoSEQ multiplex PCR; TCRdb's copy has only in-frame clones and lacks some. This sample has over 55,000 clones, with around nine tenths found just once. The sample in question was CD4+ or CD8+ T cells sorted from blood, obtained in a trial of the OX40 agonist ivuxolimab. The receptors here all came from an adult with an advanced solid tumor such as melanoma, head and neck, liver or kidney cancer.

The genes are TRBV5-5 and TRBJ2-5; 7 bases line up with TRBD2. Losses at the gene ends were 1 base for V and 2 bases for J; bases not matched to a gene: 5. The length of the CDR3 is 15 residues. Germline CDR1 reads SGHKS; CDR2 reads YYEKEE (reference sequence). The chain's CDR3 is CASSLYGGTQETQYF. For the CDR3, the DNA is TGTGCCAGCAGCTTGTACGGGGGGACGCAAGAGACCCAGTACTTC.

Only a few counts were recorded for this clone. The CDR3 region has the DNA TGTGCCAGTAGTTTATTCAATCAGCCCCAGCATTTT. Amino acids: CASSLFNQPQHF. The chain has TRBV19 and TRBJ1-5; no definite D call. V shed 5 bases and J shed 3 bases, with 5 bases lying between them. The CDR3 sequence is 12 residues long. Germline assignment: CDR1 LNHDA and CDR2 SQIVND (reference sequence).

For the CDR3, the DNA is TGCAGCGCCCGGCTCTCTGGAAACACCATATATTTT. Encoded protein: CSARLSGNTIYF. J is TRBJ1-3 and V is TRBV29-1; D gene ambiguous. Between the trimmed V and J ends, which lost 7 bases and 0 bases, there was a span of 7 bases. Germline-derived CDR1 and CDR2 are SQVTM and ANQGSEA. The CDR3 is made up of 12 amino acids.

The V and J genes are TRBV4-2 and TRBJ1-3; 8 positions match TRBD1. With 1 base clipped from V and 1 base from J, the junction kept 6 bases outside the gene matches. This CDR3 spans 17 amino acids. Germline lookup yields CDR1 LGHNA and CDR2 YNFKEQ. DNA for the CDR3: TGTGCCAGCAGCCAAGCCAGCCAGGGGGCATCTGGAAACACCATATATTTT. Translated: CASSQASQGASGNTIYF.